Shown below are 31 T cell receptor beta chains from a single sample sequenced in a study of CD8 T cells in Susac syndrome (dated by TCRdb to about 2019). The library was obtained by the immunoSEQ multiplex PCR assay. RNA was extracted using the RNeasy kit, and roughly 0.45 to 1 microgram was reverse transcribed with random hexamers. TCRdb cleaned the public reads at Q25 with fastp, built clones with MiXCR and kept in-frame beta chains. Rows are combined by CDR3 protein, so each entry shows the most common genes and DNA. The sample table shows roughly 200,000 distinct CDR3 sequences, and over 90% are seen once. The ten largest clones add up to around 0.095% of the sample. Sequenced material: CD4+ T cells from PBMCs. The receptor source for this set is a human donor with Susac syndrome.

The rearrangement links TRBV12-3 or TRBV12-4 to TRBJ2-1; D gene uncertain. This CDR3 region has 14 residues. V gave up 5 bases and J gave up 3 bases, with 11 bases separating them. The CDR3 DNA is TGTGCCAGCAGTCTGGCTGGGGACTACAATGAGCAGTTCTTC. This sequence encodes CASSLAGDYNEQFF.

The chain is built from TRBV24-1 and TRBJ1-1; tentatively, D is TRBD1 (5 bases). The CDR3 is 13 amino acids. The V and J ends lost 9 bases and 0 bases respectively, with 10 bases between them. Looked up from germline, CDR1 is KGHDR and CDR2 is SFDVKD. Here the CDR3 reads CATGGEVNTEAFF. Written as DNA, the CDR3 is TGTGCCACCGGGGGGGAGGTGAACACTGAAGCTTTCTTT.

This clonotype was recorded once. The V call is TRBV6-6, the J call TRBJ2-5, with 13 bases lining up with TRBD2. The CDR3 covers 16 residues. V was clipped by 7 bases and J by 5 bases; unmatched bases: 10. The germline CDR1 and CDR2 sequences are MNHNY and SVGAGI (reference sequence). The chain's CDR3 is CASNGGLAGAGETQYF. CDR3 in DNA: TGTGCCAGCAACGGCGGACTAGCGGGGGCCGGCGAGACCCAGTACTTC.

V is TRBV6-5 and J is TRBJ1-5; D gene uncertain. Trimming left V 2 bases short and J 5 bases short, with 10 bases between. The CDR3 totals 14 residues. Per the germline V gene, CDR1 is MNHEY and CDR2 is SVGAGI. In nucleotides, the CDR3 is TGTGCCAGCAGTTACGTGAGAGGGTATCAGCCCCAGCATTTT. Amino acid sequence: CASSYVRGYQPQHF.

The genes are TRBV20-1 and TRBJ2-2; D may correspond to TRBD1 or TRBD2 (6 bases each). Trimming cost V 0 bases and J 3 bases, with 14 bases left between them. The CDR3 spans 16 residues. The V gene's germline CDR1 is DFQATT and CDR2 SNEGSKA (reference sequence). The CDR3 region is CSARDQRGGYTGELFF. The CDR3 DNA reads as TGCAGTGCTAGAGATCAAAGAGGGGGGTACACCGGGGAGCTGTTTTTT.

V gene TRBV6-6 combines with J gene TRBJ1-5; weak D call: TRBD1 (6 bases). The germline CDR1 and CDR2 sequences are MNHNY and SVGAGI (reference sequence). V was shortened by 4 bases and J by 7 bases, with 20 bases between the two germline ends. The CDR3 extends over 16 amino acids. CDR3 in amino acids: CASSSGGGRGDQPQHF. The CDR3 DNA is TGTGCCAGCAGTTCCGGGGGTGGGAGGGGGGACCAGCCCCAGCATTTT.

This chain joins TRBV20-1 and TRBJ2-5, with 10 bases aligning to TRBD2. CDR3 length: 13 amino acids. Germline-derived CDR1 and CDR2 are DFQATT and SNEGSKA (reference sequence). V shed 6 bases and J 1 base; nucleotides not matched to a gene: 2. The CDR3: CSALAGGQETQYF. CDR3 DNA sequence: TGCAGTGCCTTAGCGGGGGGCCAAGAGACCCAGTACTTC.

This sequence joins TRBV5-4 and TRBJ2-1, with D unclear. The CDR3 has 13 residues. CDR1 is SGHNT, CDR2 YYREEE, per germline (reference sequence). Trimming took 2 bases from V and 5 from J, leaving 8 bases between them. The CDR3 DNA follows: TGTGCCAGCAGCTTCCAGAGTGACAATGAGCAGTTCTTC. Its protein is CASSFQSDNEQFF.

This clonotype is a singleton in its sample. The chain couples TRBV28 to TRBJ2-2; TRBD2 matches at 9 bases. CDR3 length equals 15 residues. In germline, CDR1 is MDHEN, CDR2 SYDVKM. The ends lost 7 bases at V and 6 bases at J; junction bases unmatched: 9. The CDR3 region has the DNA TGTGCCAGCACTTATAGCGGGAGAGGTGCCGGGGAGCTGTTTTTT. It specifies CASTYSGRGAGELFF.

The genes are TRBV3-1 and TRBJ2-5; TRBD1 matches 9 bases. The CDR3 spans 16 residues. Germline CDR1 and CDR2: LGHDT and YNNKEL (reference sequence). V was clipped by 4 bases and J by 5 bases; unmatched bases: 11. DNA of the CDR3: TGTGCCAGCAGCCGGTTCTCGGGACAGGGATGGGAGACCCAGTACTTC. Its translation: CASSRFSGQGWETQYF.

This clonotype has a handful of counts. The chain is built from TRBV28 and TRBJ2-6, with D perhaps matching TRBD2 (6 bases). Germline CDR1 MDHEN, CDR2 SYDVKM. Trimming removed 2 bases from V and 2 bases from J, with 10 bases in between. The CDR3 covers 16 residues. CDR3 amino acids: CASSLGGSPGANVLTF. As DNA, the CDR3 is TGTGCCAGCAGTTTAGGGGGGTCCCCTGGGGCCAACGTCCTGACTTTC.

This clonotype was seen only a few times. The genes are TRBV6-6 and TRBJ2-1; 12 bases fit TRBD2. Per germline, CDR1 MNHNY and CDR2 SVGAGI (reference sequence). CDR3 length: 14 amino acids. Trimming took 6 bases from V and 7 from J; bases not matched to a gene: 4. This CDR3 is CASSLAGGNNEQFF. Here the CDR3 DNA reads TGTGCCAGCAGCCTAGCGGGAGGGAATAATGAGCAGTTCTTC.

This clonotype was picked up one time. The chain is built from TRBV7-2 and TRBJ2-3; 7 bases match TRBD2. This CDR3 has 16 amino acids. V lost 2 bases to trimming and J lost 0 bases; unmatched junction nucleotides: 5. Germline lookup yields CDR1 SGHTA and CDR2 FQGNSA. The CDR3 is CASSLTSDFSTDTQYF. The DNA for the CDR3 is TGTGCCAGCAGCTTAACTAGCGACTTTAGCACAGATACGCAGTATTTT.

The DNA of the CDR3 is TGTGCCAGCAGCTCCGCCGGAGGGGAGCAGTACTTC. Protein product: CASSSAGGEQYF. This sequence joins TRBV7-3 and TRBJ2-7, with TRBD2 as a possible D gene (6 bases). V lost 4 bases, J lost 7 bases, and 11 bases lay in between. The CDR3 extends over 12 amino acids. CDR1 is SGHTA and CDR2 is FQGTGA in the germline V gene.

The chain has TRBV20-1 and TRBJ2-1; D is possibly TRBD2 (5 bases). V lost 3 bases and J 0 bases, leaving 12 bases between the germline ends. The CDR3 contains 15 residues. In germline, CDR1 is DFQATT, CDR2 SNEGSKA (reference sequence). CDR3 DNA sequence: TGCAGTGCTAGGGTAGCGTCCAGCTCCTACAATGAGCAGTTCTTC. It codes for CSARVASSSYNEQFF.

The V gene is TRBV30, the J gene TRBJ1-1, with a possible D match to TRBD1 (5 bases). The CDR3 length is 12 residues. Trimming cost V 4 bases and J 3 bases, with 9 bases left between them. Per the germline V gene, CDR1 is GTSNPN and CDR2 is SVGIG (reference sequence). CDR3 DNA: TGTGCCTGGAAGGAAGGGGACACTGAAGCTTTCTTT. It specifies CAWKEGDTEAFF.

V is TRBV27 and J is TRBJ1-1; D is perhaps TRBD1 (6 bases). The CDR3 totals 15 residues. The germline CDR1 and CDR2 sequences are MNHEY and SMNVEV (reference sequence). V was shortened by 10 bases and J by 8 bases, with 26 bases between the two germline ends. CDR3 in DNA: TGTGCCACCACAAAGGGGCAGGGGCGCGGAGGCGAAGCTTTCTTT. Its protein product is CATTKGQGRGGEAFF.

This chain joins TRBV4-2 and TRBJ2-2; D gene unclear. CDR1 LGHNA and CDR2 YNFKEQ come from the germline V gene. Trimming took off 3 bases at V and 3 bases at J, with 8 bases between the two ends. The CDR3 has 14 amino acids. CDR3 region: CASSHLGDTGELFF. CDR3 nucleotide sequence: TGTGCCAGCAGCCACCTTGGGGACACCGGGGAGCTGTTTTTT.

This chain links TRBV19 with TRBJ1-5; 7 bases are a match to TRBD1. Germline trimming cut 9 bases from V and 5 bases from J; bases unmatched to any gene: 7. CDR1 is LNHDA, CDR2 SQIVND, per germline (reference sequence). The CDR3 spans 13 residues. The CDR3 DNA follows: TGTGCCAGCTCTGGACAGGCTTATCAGCCCCAGCATTTT. Translating gives CASSGQAYQPQHF.

The chain uses TRBV12-3 or TRBV12-4 and TRBJ1-6; the D is unclear. V lost 3 bases and J 8 bases, leaving 8 bases between the germline ends. The CDR3 consists of 13 residues. As DNA, the CDR3 is TGTGCCAGCAGTTTGCGGAGGGATTCACCCCTCCACTTT. Amino acids: CASSLRRDSPLHF.

This clonotype was recorded only once. The V and J genes are TRBV28 and TRBJ2-3, with TRBD2 identical over 11 bases. Germline loops: CDR1 MDHEN, CDR2 SYDVKM. V lost 3 bases and J lost 2; bases outside the gene matches: 7. The CDR3 loop spans 17 amino acids. Written as DNA, the CDR3 is TGTGCCAGCAGTTTCCTGACTAGCGGGATCCCCACAGATACGCAGTATTTT. Amino acids: CASSFLTSGIPTDTQYF.

Here the CDR3 DNA reads TGCAGTGCTGGGGGACAGGGGGCGTGGGGTGGCTACACCTTC. It translates to CSAGGQGAWGGYTF. This chain links TRBV20-1 with TRBJ1-2; 12 bases fit TRBD1. The junction had 8 bases not matched to a gene; V was cut back by 5 bases and J by 7 bases. The CDR3 loop spans 14 amino acids. The V gene's germline CDR1 is DFQATT and CDR2 SNEGSKA (reference sequence).

This clonotype has more than one count but fewer than ten. This chain uses TRBV18 with TRBJ2-7; 9 nucleotides align to TRBD1. The trim removed 2 bases at V and 6 bases at J, leaving 11 bases unmatched. The germline gives CDR1 KGHSH, CDR2 LQKENI. There are 16 residues in the CDR3. CDR3 sequence: CASSPSGTGLIAEQYF. CDR3 DNA: TGTGCCAGCTCACCATCCGGGACAGGGTTAATCGCCGAGCAGTACTTC.

J is TRBJ1-6 and V is TRBV30; possible D gene TRBD1, 5 bases. The CDR3 consists of 16 residues. Trimming stripped 1 base from V and 7 bases from J, with 17 bases between. Germline lookup yields CDR1 GTSNPN and CDR2 SVGIG (reference sequence). The CDR3 reads CAWSALPPGTNSPLHF. CDR3 nucleotide sequence: TGTGCCTGGAGTGCCCTCCCGCCAGGGACGAATTCACCCCTCCACTTT. Together with reference TRBV30 and TRBJ1-6, the CDR3 gives the full variable domain: SQTIHQWPATLVQPVGSPLSLECTVEGTSNPNLYWYRQAAGRGLQLLFYSVGIGQISSEVPQNLSASRPQDRQFILSSKKLLLSDSGFYLCAWSALPPGTNSPLHFGNGTRLTVT.

This clonotype was observed once. This sequence joins TRBV7-2 and TRBJ2-5; D not resolved. The ends were cut back, 2 bases at V and 2 bases at J, with 9 bases in the middle. The length of the CDR3 is 14 residues. Germline CDR1 and CDR2: SGHTA and FQGNSA. The CDR3 region is CASSLTSLQETQYF. CDR3 sequence (DNA): TGTGCCAGCAGCTTAACGTCCTTACAAGAGACCCAGTACTTC.

The gene calls are TRBV14 and TRBJ1-1; 7 positions agree with TRBD1. With 5 bases clipped from V and 4 bases from J, the junction kept 7 bases outside the gene matches. The CDR3 loop spans 14 amino acids. The germline CDR1 and CDR2 sequences are SGHDN and FVKESK. For the CDR3, the DNA is TGTGCCAGCAGCTCCCTACCAGGGGGCACTGAAGCTTTCTTT. Translating gives CASSSLPGGTEAFF.

The V gene is TRBV7-2, the J gene TRBJ2-3; possibly TRBD2 for D (6 bases). CDR1 SGHTA and CDR2 FQGNSA come from the germline V gene. The V end was cut by 1 base, the J end by 6 bases, with 20 bases between. The CDR3 has 17 residues. The CDR3 bases are TGTGCCAGCAGCTTAGGGTCGGGGGAGGTAGCGTCCGATACGCAGTATTTT. This translates into CASSLGSGEVASDTQYF.

This chain connects TRBV30 to TRBJ1-1; D perhaps matches TRBD1 (6 bases). The CDR3 has 13 amino acids. Per germline, CDR1 GTSNPN and CDR2 SVGIG (reference sequence). Between the trimmed V and J ends, which lost 8 bases and 1 base, there was a span of 14 bases. CDR3 protein: CAADGQKNTEAFF. The CDR3 region has the DNA TGTGCCGCAGACGGACAGAAGAACACTGAAGCTTTCTTT.

The rearrangement joins TRBV2 to TRBJ2-7; D perhaps matches TRBD1 (6 bases). The CDR3 length is 11 residues. Germline values: CDR1 SNHLY, CDR2 FYNNEI. Trimming left V 7 bases short and J 3 bases short, with 7 bases between. DNA for the CDR3: TGTGCCAGCACGGACAGCTACGAGCAGTACTTC. Protein: CASTDSYEQYF.

The chain links TRBV20-1 to TRBJ2-1; TRBD1 matches 9 bases. CDR3 size: 15 residues. Germline loops: CDR1 DFQATT, CDR2 SNEGSKA (reference sequence). After removal of 1 base from V and 9 bases from J, the junction contained 10 bases not matched to a gene. The CDR3 DNA reads TGCAGTGCTAGAGTTCCGGGACAGGGAGTCCTTGAGCAGTTCTTC. It is translated as CSARVPGQGVLEQFF.

The chain recombines TRBV29-1 with TRBJ2-7, with D maybe TRBD1 (6 bases). V lost 5 bases and J lost 5, with 19 bases in between. This CDR3 region has 14 residues. Germline V gene data show CDR1 as SQVTM and CDR2 as ANQGSEA. In nucleotides, the CDR3 is TGCAGCGTTCTACTTTTGAAAGGGACAAACGAGCAGTACTTC. Translation: CSVLLLKGTNEQYF.